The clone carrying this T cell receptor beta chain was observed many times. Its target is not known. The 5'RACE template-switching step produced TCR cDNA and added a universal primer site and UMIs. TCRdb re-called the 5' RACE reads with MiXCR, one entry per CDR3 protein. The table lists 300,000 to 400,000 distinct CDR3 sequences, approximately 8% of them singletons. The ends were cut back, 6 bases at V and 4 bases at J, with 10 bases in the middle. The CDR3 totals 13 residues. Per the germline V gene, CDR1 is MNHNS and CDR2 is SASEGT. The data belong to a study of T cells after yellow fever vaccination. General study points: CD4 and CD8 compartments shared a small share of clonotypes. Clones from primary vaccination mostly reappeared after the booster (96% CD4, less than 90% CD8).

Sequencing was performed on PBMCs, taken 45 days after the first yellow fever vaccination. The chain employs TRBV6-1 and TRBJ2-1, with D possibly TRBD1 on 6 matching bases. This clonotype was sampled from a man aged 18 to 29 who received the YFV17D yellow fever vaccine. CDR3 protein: CASRHGQYNEQFF. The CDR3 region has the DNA TGTGCCAGCAGGCACGGACAGTACAATGAGCAGTTCTTC.